This TCR beta chain derives from a study of T cells in women clearing cervical HPV infection. All participants had a single incident cervical HPV16 infection, and prevalent HPV16 infections were excluded. immunoSEQ multiplex PCR used an average of about 1.3 ug genomic DNA. The data were produced by immunoSEQ multiplex PCR, yet TCRdb's version contains in-frame clones alone and is incomplete. Found here are 25,000 to 35,000 clones; the top ten clones hold approximately 4.2%. Note on this clone: The read ends 3 residues before the CDR3 terminus; that terminus is restored from the germline J gene.

CDR1 SNHLY and CDR2 FYNNEI come from the germline V gene. This CDR3 contains 15 residues. V lost 1 base to trimming and J lost 5 bases, with 9 bases between them. The clonotype comes from a woman between 18 and 70 years old with a cervical HPV16 infection that either progressed to CIN3+ or cleared (not recorded which). Source material: blood buffy coat. The genes are TRBV2 and TRBJ2-6, with D unresolved. The CDR3 DNA, read in part, is TGTGCCAGCAGTGAAGTGACCGACTGGGCCAACGTC. Translating it yields CASSEVTDWANV. The complete CDR3 reads CASSEVTDWANVLTF.